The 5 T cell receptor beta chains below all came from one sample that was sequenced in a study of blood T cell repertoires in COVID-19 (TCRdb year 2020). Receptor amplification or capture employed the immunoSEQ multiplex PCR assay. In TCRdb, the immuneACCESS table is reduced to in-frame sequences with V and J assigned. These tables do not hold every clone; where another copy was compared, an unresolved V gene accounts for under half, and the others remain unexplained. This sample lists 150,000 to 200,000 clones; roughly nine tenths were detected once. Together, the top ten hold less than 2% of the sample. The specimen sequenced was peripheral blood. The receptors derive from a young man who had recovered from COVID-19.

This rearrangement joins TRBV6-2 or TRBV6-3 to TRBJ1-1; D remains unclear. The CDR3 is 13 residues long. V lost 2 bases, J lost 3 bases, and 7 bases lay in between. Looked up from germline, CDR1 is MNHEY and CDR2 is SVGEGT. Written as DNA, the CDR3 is TGTGCCAGCAGTTACGAGGATTACACTGAAGCTTTCTTT. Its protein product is CASSYEDYTEAFF.

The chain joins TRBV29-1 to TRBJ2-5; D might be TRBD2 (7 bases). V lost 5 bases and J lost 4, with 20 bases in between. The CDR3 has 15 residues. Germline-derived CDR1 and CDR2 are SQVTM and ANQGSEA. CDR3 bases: TGCAGCGTTTTGACGGGAGGCAGGGGAGGAGAGACCCAGTACTTC. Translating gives CSVLTGGRGGETQYF.

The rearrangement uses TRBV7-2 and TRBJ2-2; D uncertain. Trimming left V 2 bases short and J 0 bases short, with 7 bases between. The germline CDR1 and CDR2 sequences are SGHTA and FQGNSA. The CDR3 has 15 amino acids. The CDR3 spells CASSLRRANTGELFF. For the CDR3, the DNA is TGTGCCAGCAGCTTAAGACGGGCGAACACCGGGGAGCTGTTTTTT.

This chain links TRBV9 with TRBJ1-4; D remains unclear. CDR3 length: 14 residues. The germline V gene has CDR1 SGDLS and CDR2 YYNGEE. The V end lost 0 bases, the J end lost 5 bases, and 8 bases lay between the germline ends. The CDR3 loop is CASSVGARNEKLFF. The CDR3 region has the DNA TGTGCCAGCAGCGTAGGAGCCAGGAATGAAAAACTGTTTTTT.

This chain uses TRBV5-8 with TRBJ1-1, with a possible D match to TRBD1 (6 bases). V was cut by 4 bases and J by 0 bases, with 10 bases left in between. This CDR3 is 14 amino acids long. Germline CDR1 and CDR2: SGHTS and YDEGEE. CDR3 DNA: TGTGCCAGCAGCAGGACAGAGATGAACACTGAAGCTTTCTTT. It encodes CASSRTEMNTEAFF.